The 19 T cell receptor beta chains listed next were all sequenced from one sample in a study of response to subunit inactivated influenza vaccine. MiXCR, run by TCRdb on the RT-PCR reads, gives a single entry per CDR3 protein. The top ten hold 5.5% to 7% of the sample, which has around 710,000 distinct CDR3 sequences, about 14% seen once. The sample in question was PBMCs from blood, obtained about 14 days before vaccination. The receptors stem from a man in his forties or fifties who received an inactivated influenza vaccine.

Only a few counts were recorded for this clonotype. The rearrangement uses TRBV5-1 and TRBJ2-7; D is perhaps TRBD1 or TRBD2 (5 bases each). CDR1 is SGHRS, CDR2 YFSETQ, per germline. This CDR3 comprises 15 residues. V lost 0 bases to trimming and J lost 7 bases, with 17 bases between them. The CDR3 DNA reads TGCGCCAGCAGCTTGGGGCCAGGGACCCCTGAGGAGCAGTACTTC. Amino acid sequence: CASSLGPGTPEEQYF.

The table lists this clonotype with a few counts. The chain links TRBV29-1 to TRBJ2-6, with TRBD2 matching over 9 bases. With V trimmed by 6 bases and J by 1 base, 7 bases remained unmatched. The CDR3 contains 16 residues. Germline V gene lookup returns CDR1 SQVTM and CDR2 ANQGSEA. In DNA form, the CDR3 reads TGCAGCGTGCGCGGGAGGGCCGGGTCTGGGGCCAACGTCCTGACTTTC. Its protein is CSVRGRAGSGANVLTF.

V usage is TRBV20-1 and J usage is TRBJ2-4; D possibly corresponds to TRBD1 (5 bases). Germline V lookup: CDR1 DFQATT, CDR2 SNEGSKA (reference sequence). V shed 6 bases and J shed 0 bases, with 15 bases lying between them. The CDR3 has 15 residues. For the CDR3, the DNA is TGCAGTGCCAATACAGGTCTATTAGCCAAAAACATTCAGTACTTC. It translates to CSANTGLLAKNIQYF.

This clonotype was seen only a few times. The chain carries TRBV2 and TRBJ2-1; possibly TRBD1 for D (5 bases). Trimming removed 0 bases from V and 15 bases from J, with 15 bases in between. The length of the CDR3 is 13 residues. CDR1 is SNHLY and CDR2 is FYNNEI in the germline V gene. The CDR3 loop reads CASSEAVGRAWFF. CDR3 DNA sequence: TGTGCCAGCAGTGAAGCGGTGGGGCGAGCTTGGTTCTTC.

In this sample, this clonotype turned up a few times. The V call is TRBV7-2, the J call TRBJ2-7, with 7 bases fitting TRBD1. The CDR3 covers 14 residues. V gave up 8 bases and J gave up 2 bases; unmatched junction bases: 9. CDR1 and CDR2 (germline): SGHTA, FQGNSA. The CDR3 coding sequence is TGTGCCAGCGGCAAGGGACAGCTACCCTACGAGCAGTACTTC. The encoded protein is CASGKGQLPYEQYF.

This clonotype was detected a few times. This chain links TRBV6-5 with TRBJ2-5, with a weak D call TRBD2 (5 bases). The CDR3 has 15 amino acids. V lost 0 bases and J lost 7, with 15 bases in between. The germline CDR1 and CDR2 sequences are MNHEY and SVGAGI. CDR3 amino acids: CASSYSTGIERTQYF. The DNA for the CDR3 is TGTGCCAGCAGTTACTCGACGGGGATTGAGCGGACCCAGTACTTC.

A few counts support this clonotype. V usage is TRBV9 and J usage is TRBJ2-7; D is ambiguous. CDR3 length equals 13 residues. Trimming pared 8 bases from V and 3 bases from J, leaving 15 bases between. From germline, CDR1 is SGDLS and CDR2 YYNGEE. CDR3 nucleotide sequence: TGTGCCAGTCGCCCTTGGCAGTACTACGAGCAGTACTTC. Its protein is CASRPWQYYEQYF.

This clonotype was detected many times. This sequence joins TRBV20-1 and TRBJ2-7; D is unclear. V was shortened by 3 bases and J by 3 bases, with 9 bases between the two germline ends. The CDR3 runs 12 residues. The V gene's germline CDR1 is DFQATT and CDR2 SNEGSKA (reference sequence). CDR3 DNA sequence: TGCAGTGCTAGGTCCCCGGTCTACGAGCAGTACTTC. Protein product: CSARSPVYEQYF.

This clonotype appeared a few times. The chain combines TRBV5-1 with TRBJ2-3, with 7 bases fitting TRBD1. The CDR3 has 15 amino acids. The trim removed 4 bases at V and 2 bases at J, leaving 7 bases unmatched. Germline CDR1 SGHRS, CDR2 YFSETQ. The CDR3: CASSRGQPDTDTQYF. CDR3 bases: TGCGCCAGCAGCCGGGGACAGCCAGACACAGATACGCAGTATTTT.

The rearrangement joins TRBV29-1 to TRBJ2-1, with 7 bases that match TRBD2. Unmatched junction bases numbered 7, after V lost 6 bases and J lost 2 bases. This CDR3 has 14 amino acids. CDR1 is SQVTM, CDR2 ANQGSEA, per germline. The CDR3 is CSVVPSGAYNEQFF. CDR3 DNA: TGCAGCGTAGTTCCTAGCGGAGCCTACAATGAGCAGTTCTTC.

The chain combines TRBV18 with TRBJ2-1; D perhaps matches TRBD1 (6 bases). In germline, CDR1 is KGHSH, CDR2 LQKENI. Trimming removed 6 bases from V and 9 bases from J, with 21 bases in between. The CDR3 is 15 amino acids. CDR3 sequence: CASSDRDGTSSEQFF. DNA of the CDR3: TGTGCCAGCTCGGACAGAGACGGAACGTCTAGTGAGCAGTTCTTC.

V and J are TRBV9 and TRBJ2-2, with D possibly being TRBD1 (6 bases). The germline gives CDR1 SGDLS, CDR2 YYNGEE. CDR3 length equals 15 residues. V lost 3 bases to trimming and J lost 6 bases, with 15 bases between them. The CDR3 coding sequence is TGTGCCAGCAGCGCGGATCCAGGGGCCCCCGGGGAGCTGTTTTTT. The encoded protein is CASSADPGAPGELFF.

The chain recombines TRBV7-9 with TRBJ2-1; unclear D gene. Trimming removed 3 bases at V and 7 bases at J, with 10 bases between. CDR1 and CDR2 from the germline V gene are SEHNR and FQNEAQ (reference sequence). The CDR3 length is 13 residues. The CDR3 DNA follows: TGTGCCAGCAGCTTTGACCCGTGGAATGAGCAGTTCTTC. Its protein product is CASSFDPWNEQFF.

This clonotype was observed many times. DNA for the CDR3: TGTGCCAGCAGTTTGGACAGGGGCCTAGATACGCAGTATTTT. It yields the protein CASSLDRGLDTQYF. The chain joins TRBV28 to TRBJ2-3; TRBD1 matches at 9 bases. After removal of 3 bases from V and 5 bases from J, the junction contained 3 bases not matched to a gene. The germline V gene encodes CDR1 MDHEN and CDR2 SYDVKM. The CDR3 has 14 amino acids.

The table lists this clonotype with a few counts. The chain combines TRBV12-3 or TRBV12-4 with TRBJ1-2, with 7 bases fitting TRBD1. Trimming at V came to 2 bases and at J to 4 bases, leaving 4 bases not matched to a gene. The CDR3 runs to 14 residues. CDR3 sequence reads: CASSLSGGPYGYTF. DNA of the CDR3: TGTGCCAGCAGTTTATCAGGGGGACCCTATGGCTACACCTTC.

This clonotype was counted between two and nine times. The chain carries TRBV28 and TRBJ2-7, with D uncertain. With 2 bases removed from V and 3 bases from J, the gap between germline ends came to 11 bases. This CDR3 is 14 amino acids long. Per the germline V gene, CDR1 is MDHEN and CDR2 is SYDVKM. The CDR3 is CASSLTRASYEQYF. The CDR3 bases are TGTGCCAGCAGTTTAACCCGGGCTAGCTACGAGCAGTACTTC.

This clonotype was observed many times. The V and J genes are TRBV7-9 and TRBJ1-1, with D perhaps TRBD1 (6 bases). This CDR3 comprises 15 residues. Germline V CDR1 and CDR2: SEHNR, FQNEAQ (reference sequence). Trimming removed 4 bases at V and 6 bases at J, with 18 bases between. This chain's CDR3 is CASSSIQGLRAEAFF. CDR3 DNA sequence: TGTGCCAGCAGCTCTATACAGGGCCTAAGAGCTGAAGCTTTCTTT.

The chain links TRBV12-3 or TRBV12-4 to TRBJ2-7; D is perhaps TRBD1 or TRBD2 (5 bases each). The ends were cut back, 5 bases at V and 6 bases at J, with 17 bases in the middle. The CDR3 totals 14 residues. CDR3 DNA sequence: TGTGCCAGCAGTCCTCCGGGATACAGGTCCGAGCAGTACTTC. Translated: CASSPPGYRSEQYF.

The chain joins TRBV10-3 to TRBJ1-2; 8 bases are a match to TRBD1. This CDR3 contains 14 residues. V shed 6 bases and J 7 bases; nucleotides not matched to a gene: 10. Germline CDR1 is ENHRY and CDR2 is SYGVKD. Here the CDR3 reads CAIRATGDTGGYTF. The CDR3, as DNA: TGTGCCATCAGGGCGACAGGGGACACTGGTGGCTACACCTTC.